This entry is about one TCR beta chain. The antigen remains undetermined. Researchers built TCR beta libraries using quantitative 5'-RACE with molecular barcodes. In TCRdb, the 5' RACE reads were re-called with MiXCR into one record per CDR3 protein. The sample carries a few hundred thousand distinct CDR3 sequences, under 25% recorded once. The data were obtained in a study of CD8 T cells in ankylosing spondylitis. Study-wide points: Within ankylosing spondylitis blood, a TCR beta motif made up of seven to nine highly homologous variants appeared to be characteristic. As reported, disease-linked clones showed significant enrichment in matched ankylosing spondylitis synovial fluid.

The receptor comes from a male donor with ankylosing spondylitis. The sequenced sample was blood, either unsorted or a sorted T cell fraction (not recorded which).

CDR3 protein: CASSLGVRNEQFF. In nucleotides, the CDR3 is TGCGCCAGCAGCCTTGGGGTGAGGAATGAGCAGTTCTTC. This chain connects TRBV5-1 to TRBJ2-1; D call uncertain. V lost 4 bases, J lost 7 bases, and 12 bases lay in between. The CDR3 length is 13 residues. Per the germline V gene, CDR1 is SGHRS and CDR2 is YFSETQ.